The clone carrying this T cell receptor (beta chain) has a handful of counts. The data were taken from a study of patients and donors after allogeneic stem cell transplantation. TCRdb passed the RT-PCR reads through MiXCR, listing each CDR3 protein once. The repertoire holds some 960,000 distinct CDR3 sequences, with under 20% as singletons. Trimming cost V 4 bases and J 7 bases; bases outside gene matches: 9. CDR3 length equals 16 residues. The germline gives CDR1 MNHNS, CDR2 SASEGT. The chain couples TRBV6-1 to TRBJ1-6, with 8 nucleotides matching TRBD1. What was sequenced was blood, either unsorted or a sorted T cell fraction (not recorded which). The receptor was isolated from a human donor who was either an allogeneic HSCT recipient or a stem cell or donor lymphocyte infusion donor (not recorded which). It is not recorded whose cells these are; they may come from a transplant donor. CDR3 loop: CASSALTGTGNSPLHF. DNA for the CDR3: TGTGCCAGCAGTGCCTTAACCGGGACAGGAAATTCACCCCTCCACTTT.